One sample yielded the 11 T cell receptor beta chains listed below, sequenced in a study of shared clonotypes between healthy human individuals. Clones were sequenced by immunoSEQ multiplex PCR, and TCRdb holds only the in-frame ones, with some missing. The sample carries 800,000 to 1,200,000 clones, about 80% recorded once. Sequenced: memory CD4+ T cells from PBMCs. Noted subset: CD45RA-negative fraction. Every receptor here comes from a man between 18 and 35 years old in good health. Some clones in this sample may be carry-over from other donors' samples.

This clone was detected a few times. Written as DNA, the CDR3 is TGTGCCAGTAGAATGACAGCTCCCTTGAACACTGAAGCTTTCTTT. Its protein is CASRMTAPLNTEAFF. The chain links TRBV19 to TRBJ1-1, with D perhaps matching TRBD1 (5 bases). The CDR3 is 15 amino acids. Deletions cut 6 bases from V and 0 bases from J, with 14 bases between. Per the germline V gene, CDR1 is LNHDA and CDR2 is SQIVND (reference sequence).

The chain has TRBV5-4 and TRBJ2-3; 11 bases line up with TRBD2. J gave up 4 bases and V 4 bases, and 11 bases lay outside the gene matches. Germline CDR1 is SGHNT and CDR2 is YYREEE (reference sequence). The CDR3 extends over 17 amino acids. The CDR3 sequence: CASSLSTSGETPDTQYF. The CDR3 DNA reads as TGTGCCAGCAGCCTGTCGACTAGCGGGGAGACCCCAGATACGCAGTATTTT.

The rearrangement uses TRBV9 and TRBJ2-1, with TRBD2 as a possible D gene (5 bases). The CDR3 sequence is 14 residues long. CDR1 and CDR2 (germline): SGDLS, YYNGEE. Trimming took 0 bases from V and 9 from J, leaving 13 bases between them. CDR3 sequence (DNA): TGTGCCAGCAGCGTAGCTACGTCGGCGGGTGAGCAGTTCTTC. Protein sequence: CASSVATSAGEQFF.

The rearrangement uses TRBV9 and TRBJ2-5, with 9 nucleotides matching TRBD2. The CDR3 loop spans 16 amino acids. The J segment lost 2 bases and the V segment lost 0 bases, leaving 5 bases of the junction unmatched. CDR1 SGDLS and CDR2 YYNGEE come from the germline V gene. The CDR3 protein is CASSVGASGTQETQYF. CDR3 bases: TGTGCCAGCAGCGTAGGGGCTAGCGGGACACAAGAGACCCAGTACTTC. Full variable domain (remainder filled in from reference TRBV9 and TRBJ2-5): DSGVTQTPKHLITATGQRVTLRCSPRSGDLSVYWYQQSLDQGLQFLIQYYNGEERAKGNILERFSAQQFPDLHSELNLSSLELGDSALYFCASSVGASGTQETQYFGPGTRLLVL.

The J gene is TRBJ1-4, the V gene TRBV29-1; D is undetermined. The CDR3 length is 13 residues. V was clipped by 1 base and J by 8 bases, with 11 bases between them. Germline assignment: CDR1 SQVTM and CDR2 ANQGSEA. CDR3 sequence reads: CSVEASGSEKLFF. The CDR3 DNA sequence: TGCAGCGTTGAAGCGTCGGGATCCGAAAAACTGTTTTTT.

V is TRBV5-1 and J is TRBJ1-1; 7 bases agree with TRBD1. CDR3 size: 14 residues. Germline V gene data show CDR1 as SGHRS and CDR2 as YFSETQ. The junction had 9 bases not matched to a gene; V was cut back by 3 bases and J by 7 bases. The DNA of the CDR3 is TGCGCCAGCAGCTCTCAGGGGGGCCAAGGTGAAGCTTTCTTT. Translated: CASSSQGGQGEAFF.

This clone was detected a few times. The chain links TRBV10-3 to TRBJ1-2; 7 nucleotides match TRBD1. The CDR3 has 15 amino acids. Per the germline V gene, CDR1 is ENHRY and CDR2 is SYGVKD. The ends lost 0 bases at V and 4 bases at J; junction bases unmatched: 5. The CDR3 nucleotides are TGTGCCATCAGTGAGTCGACAGGGTATAGCTATGGCTACACCTTC. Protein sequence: CAISESTGYSYGYTF.

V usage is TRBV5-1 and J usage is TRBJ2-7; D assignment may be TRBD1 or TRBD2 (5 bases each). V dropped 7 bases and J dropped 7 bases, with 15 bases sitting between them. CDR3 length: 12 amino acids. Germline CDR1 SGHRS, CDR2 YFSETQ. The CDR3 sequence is CASGPEGREQYF. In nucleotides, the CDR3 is TGCGCCAGCGGACCCGAGGGGCGGGAGCAGTACTTC. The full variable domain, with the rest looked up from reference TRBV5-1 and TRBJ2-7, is KAGVTQTPRYLIKTRGQQVTLSCSPISGHRSVSWYQQTPGQGLQFLFEYFSETQRNKGNFPGRFSGRQFSNSRSEMNVSTLELGDSALYLCASGPEGREQYFGPGTRLTVT.

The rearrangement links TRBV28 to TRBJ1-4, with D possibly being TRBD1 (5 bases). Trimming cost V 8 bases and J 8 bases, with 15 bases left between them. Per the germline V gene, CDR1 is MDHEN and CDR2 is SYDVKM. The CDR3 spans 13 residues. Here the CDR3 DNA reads TGTGCCAGCCGGGACTGGGGGAGAGAAAAACTGTTTTTT. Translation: CASRDWGREKLFF.

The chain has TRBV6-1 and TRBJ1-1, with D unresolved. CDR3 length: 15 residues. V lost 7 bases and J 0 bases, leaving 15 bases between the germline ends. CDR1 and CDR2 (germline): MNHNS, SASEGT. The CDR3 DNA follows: TGTGCCAGCATAACTGGTCCGGGTCTGAACACTGAAGCTTTCTTT. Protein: CASITGPGLNTEAFF.

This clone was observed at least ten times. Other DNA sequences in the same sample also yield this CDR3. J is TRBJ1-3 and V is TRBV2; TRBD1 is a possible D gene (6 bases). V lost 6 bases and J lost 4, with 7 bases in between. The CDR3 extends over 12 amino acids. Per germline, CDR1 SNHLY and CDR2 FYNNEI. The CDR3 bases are TGTGCCAGCAGCGACAGGGGAAACACCATATATTTT. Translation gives CASSDRGNTIYF.